These 21 T cell receptor beta chains originate from one sample sequenced in a study of cytomegalovirus exposure and HLA in healthy donors. 13 Jbeta primers and 60 Vbeta primers were used for the PCR. The table came from immunoSEQ multiplex PCR; TCRdb's copy has only in-frame clones and leaves some out. Counted here are approximately 170,000 clones, approximately 70% occurring once; the ten biggest clones make up 4% to 5%. Material for sequencing was PBMCs. The receptors originated from a man between 18 and 35 years old in good health and CMV-seropositive.

V is TRBV28 and J is TRBJ1-2, with D tentatively TRBD1 (5 bases). Trimming cost V 2 bases and J 4 bases, with 20 bases left between them. CDR3 length: 17 residues. Germline CDR1 reads MDHEN; CDR2 reads SYDVKM. The CDR3 nucleotides are TGTGCCAGCAGTTTAACTCAGGGTACCAAGACTTTCTATGGCTACACCTTC. Translated: CASSLTQGTKTFYGYTF.

CDR3 bases: TGCAGCGTCCACCTAGCGTCGAAAAACACCGGGGAGCTGTTTTTT. Translating gives CSVHLASKNTGELFF. The gene calls are TRBV29-1 and TRBJ2-2, with a possible D match to TRBD2 (6 bases). Germline V gene lookup returns CDR1 SQVTM and CDR2 ANQGSEA. V lost 6 bases, J lost 2 bases, and 16 bases lay in between. This CDR3 region has 15 residues.

A note on this clone: The sample carries other DNA sequences with the same CDR3. The J gene is TRBJ1-1, the V gene TRBV9; D possibly corresponds to TRBD1 (6 bases). CDR3 size: 13 residues. Germline loops: CDR1 SGDLS, CDR2 YYNGEE. V lost 2 bases to trimming and J lost 4 bases, with 9 bases between them. Here the CDR3 DNA reads TGTGCCAGCAGCGTCCAGGGGAGCACTGAAGCTTTCTTT. Its translation is CASSVQGSTEAFF.

The chain couples TRBV5-1 to TRBJ2-1; possibly TRBD2 for D (6 bases). The CDR3 loop spans 15 amino acids. Trimming cost V 0 bases and J 7 bases, with 14 bases left between them. CDR1 SGHRS and CDR2 YFSETQ come from the germline V gene. The CDR3 sequence: CASSLDGGVGNEQFF. CDR3 bases: TGCGCCAGCAGCTTGGACGGCGGGGTTGGGAATGAGCAGTTCTTC.

The chain employs TRBV6-5 and TRBJ1-2; D unresolved. V lost 2 bases, J lost 5 bases, and 9 bases lay in between. CDR3 length equals 13 residues. Germline CDR1 MNHEY, CDR2 SVGAGI. CDR3: CASSYEAEYGYTF. CDR3 coding DNA: TGTGCCAGCAGTTACGAGGCAGAGTATGGCTACACCTTC.

The rearrangement links TRBV10-3 to TRBJ2-6, with TRBD2 as a possible D gene (5 bases). Trimming stripped 4 bases from V and 1 base from J, with 8 bases between. This CDR3 is 15 amino acids long. Per the germline V gene, CDR1 is ENHRY and CDR2 is SYGVKD. The CDR3 spells CAISGGSSGANVLTF. As DNA, the CDR3 is TGTGCCATCAGTGGAGGGTCTTCTGGGGCCAACGTCCTGACTTTC.

The gene calls are TRBV18 and TRBJ1-3; D not certain. The ends were cut back, 2 bases at V and 0 bases at J, with 11 bases in the middle. The CDR3 has 16 amino acids. CDR1 and CDR2 (germline): KGHSH, LQKENI. CDR3 sequence (DNA): TGTGCCAGCTCACCAATAGGAGCTATCTCTGGAAACACCATATATTTT. This sequence encodes CASSPIGAISGNTIYF.

This CDR3 is CASSQGMTGPPAEAFF. The DNA of the CDR3 is TGCGCCAGCAGCCAGGGGATGACAGGACCCCCGGCTGAAGCTTTCTTT. J is TRBJ1-1 and V is TRBV10-2; D is possibly TRBD1 (6 bases). V was clipped by 6 bases and J by 6 bases, with 23 bases between them. CDR1 and CDR2 from the germline V gene are WSHSY and SAAADI. This CDR3 spans 16 amino acids.

V gene TRBV7-9 combines with J gene TRBJ2-5; 7 bases are shared with TRBD2. Unmatched junction bases numbered 8, after V lost 4 bases and J lost 6 bases. Germline V CDR1 and CDR2: SEHNR, FQNEAQ (reference sequence). This CDR3 comprises 14 residues. The CDR3 reads CASSSERDGQTQYF. The CDR3 DNA is TGTGCCAGCAGCTCGGAGCGGGATGGGCAGACCCAGTACTTC.

The V and J genes are TRBV19 and TRBJ1-1; tentative D call: TRBD1 (6 bases). Germline V lookup: CDR1 LNHDA, CDR2 SQIVND (reference sequence). V gave up 3 bases and J gave up 4 bases, with 12 bases separating them. CDR3 size: 14 residues. The CDR3 nucleotides read TGTGCCAGTAGTATCCGGGAAGGGGGCACTGAAGCTTTCTTT. Protein: CASSIREGGTEAFF. Complete variable domain (other parts from reference TRBV19 and TRBJ1-1): DGGITQSPKYLFRKEGQNVTLSCEQNLNHDAMYWYRQDPGQGLRLIYYSQIVNDFQKGDIAEGYSVSREKKESFPLTVTSAQKNPTAFYLCASSIREGGTEAFFGQGTRLTVV.

This clone appeared a single time. V gene TRBV7-8 combines with J gene TRBJ1-2; 7 nucleotides match TRBD1. The length of the CDR3 is 14 residues. The V gene end was trimmed by 5 bases and the J gene end by 1 base; junction bases not matched to a gene: 4. Germline V lookup: CDR1 SGHVS, CDR2 FQNEAQ. CDR3 DNA sequence: TGTGCCAGCAGCCCGGGACAGAATAACTATGGCTACACCTTC. This gives the protein CASSPGQNNYGYTF.

A word on this clone: Compared with germline, one end of the junction differs, possibly owing to a read error. The chain combines TRBV7-7 with TRBJ1-1, with 8 bases identical to TRBD1. The CDR3 is made up of 16 amino acids. Per the germline V gene, CDR1 is SSHAT and CDR2 is FNYEAQ (reference sequence). The CDR3 bases are TGTGCTAGCAGCTCCCACACAGGACAGGGAGGCACTGAAGCTTTCTTT. It codes for CASSSHTGQGGTEAFF. Supplemented by reference TRBV7-7 and TRBJ1-1, the full variable domain reads GAGVSQSPRYKVTKRGQDVTLRCDPISSHATLYWYQQALGQGPEFLTYFNYEAQPDKSGLPSDRFSAERPEGSISTLTIQRTEQRDSAMYRCASSSHTGQGGTEAFFGQGTRLTVV.

J is TRBJ2-5 and V is TRBV6-1; 7 bases line up with TRBD2. The V and J ends lost 8 bases and 2 bases, in that order; junction bases with no gene match: 5. The CDR3 spans 13 residues. Germline CDR1 and CDR2: MNHNS and SASEGT. The CDR3 protein is CASLKAGQETQYF. The CDR3 DNA reads as TGTGCCAGCTTGAAAGCGGGGCAAGAGACCCAGTACTTC.

The chain carries TRBV7-6 and TRBJ2-2; D might be TRBD1 (5 bases). CDR3 length: 19 residues. Trimming cost V 5 bases and J 0 bases, with 22 bases left between them. The germline V gene has CDR1 SGHVS and CDR2 FNYEAQ. The CDR3 spells CASSDLRGQAFANTGELFF. As DNA, the CDR3 is TGTGCCAGCAGCGACCTAAGGGGTCAGGCCTTCGCGAACACCGGGGAGCTGTTTTTT.

The chain links TRBV27 to TRBJ1-2, with 7 nucleotides matching TRBD1. Germline loops: CDR1 MNHEY, CDR2 SMNVEV (reference sequence). The CDR3 runs to 14 residues. V dropped 2 bases and J dropped 4; count of bases not matched to a gene: 4. The DNA for the CDR3 is TGTGCCAGCAGTTTAAGGGACAGCCTCTATGGCTACACCTTC. Translating it yields CASSLRDSLYGYTF.

The chain recombines TRBV7-6 with TRBJ2-1; the D gene is possibly TRBD2 (6 bases). This CDR3 is built from 16 residues. The V gene lost 2 bases and the J gene lost 4 bases, with 15 bases spanning the gap. Germline V gene data show CDR1 as SGHVS and CDR2 as FNYEAQ. CDR3 DNA: TGTGCCAGCAGCTTATCTGGGCGGGGAGGATACAATGAGCAGTTCTTC. The encoded protein is CASSLSGRGGYNEQFF.

The CDR3, as DNA: TGTGCCAGCAGTAGGACAGTAGTAAATGAAAAACTGTTTTTT. It yields the protein CASSRTVVNEKLFF. V and J are TRBV2 and TRBJ1-4, with D maybe TRBD1 (6 bases). V shed 5 bases and J shed 5 bases, with 12 bases lying between them. The CDR3 has 14 residues. The V gene's germline CDR1 is SNHLY and CDR2 FYNNEI.

The chain joins TRBV4-2 to TRBJ1-1; D not resolved. This CDR3 has 15 residues. CDR1 is LGHNA and CDR2 is YNFKEQ in the germline V gene. V lost 0 bases to trimming and J lost 1 base, with 9 bases between them. The CDR3 region is CASSQDWRSNTEAFF. CDR3 DNA sequence: TGTGCCAGCAGCCAAGATTGGAGATCGAACACTGAAGCTTTCTTT.

The chain employs TRBV5-4 and TRBJ1-1, with TRBD1 identical over 7 bases. CDR1 SGHNT and CDR2 YYREEE come from the germline V gene (reference sequence). The CDR3 is made up of 16 amino acids. With V trimmed by 3 bases and J by 2 bases, 10 bases remained unmatched. The CDR3 reads CASSSIHGDSNTEAFF. CDR3 in DNA: TGTGCCAGCAGCTCAATACATGGGGACAGCAACACTGAAGCTTTCTTT.

The V gene is TRBV25-1, the J gene TRBJ2-5; 13 bases align to TRBD2. Germline V CDR1 and CDR2: MGHDK, SYGVNS. Trimming cost V 6 bases and J 6 bases; bases outside gene matches: 7. This CDR3 has 15 amino acids. For the CDR3, the DNA is TGTGCCAGCAGCTTGACTAGCGGGGGGCCCAAGACCCAGTACTTC. It specifies CASSLTSGGPKTQYF.

The rearrangement links TRBV7-2 to TRBJ1-1, with D uncertain. V dropped 2 bases and J dropped 0 bases, with 10 bases sitting between them. The V gene's germline CDR1 is SGHTA and CDR2 FQGNSA. This CDR3 is built from 15 residues. The CDR3 nucleotides read TGTGCCAGCAGCTTATCTATTCGATTGAACACTGAAGCTTTCTTT. Its protein product is CASSLSIRLNTEAFF.